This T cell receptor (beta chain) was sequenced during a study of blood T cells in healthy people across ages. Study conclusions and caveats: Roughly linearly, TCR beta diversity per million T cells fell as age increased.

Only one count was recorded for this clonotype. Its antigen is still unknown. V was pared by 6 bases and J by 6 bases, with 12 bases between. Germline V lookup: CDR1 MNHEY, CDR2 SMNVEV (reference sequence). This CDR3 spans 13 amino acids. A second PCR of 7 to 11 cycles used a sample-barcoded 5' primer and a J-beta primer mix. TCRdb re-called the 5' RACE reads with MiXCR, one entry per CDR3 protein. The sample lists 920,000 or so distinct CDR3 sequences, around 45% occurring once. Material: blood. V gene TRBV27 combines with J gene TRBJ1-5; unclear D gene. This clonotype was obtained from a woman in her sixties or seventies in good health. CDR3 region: CASSPRSTQPQHF. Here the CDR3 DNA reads TGTGCCAGCAGCCCCAGATCCACTCAGCCCCAGCATTTT.